The 22 T cell receptor beta chains below all came from one sample that was sequenced in a study of low-dose radiotherapy and immunotherapy resistance in tumors. Covering alpha and beta chains, TRAV- and TRBV-specific primers were used for the first-strand cDNA. Amplification of TCRs used a constant-region primer and V-primer adapter for roughly 21 PCR cycles. Each CDR3 protein is one row after TCRdb ran MiXCR on the reads. Among about 13,000 distinct CDR3 sequences, approximately 70% were seen once, and the ten largest hold less than 6%. The receptors come from a human donor with advanced metastatic prostate, ovarian, gallbladder or colorectal cancer (not recorded which). This table probably holds off-target reads from a library built for another chain.

This clonotype was counted a single time. The CDR3 bases are TGCGCCAGCAGCCTACTAGCGGGGTGGGACTCCTACAATGAGCAGTTCTTC. Its protein product is CASSLLAGWDSYNEQFF. The genes are TRBV5-1 and TRBJ2-1; 10 nucleotides line up with TRBD2. The ends lost 4 bases at V and 0 bases at J; junction bases unmatched: 7. In germline, CDR1 is SGHRS, CDR2 YFSETQ. The CDR3 runs to 17 residues. Full variable domain (outside the CDR3, taken from reference TRBV5-1 and TRBJ2-1): KAGVTQTPRYLIKTRGQQVTLSCSPISGHRSVSWYQQTPGQGLQFLFEYFSETQRNKGNFPGRFSGRQFSNSRSEMNVSTLELGDSALYLCASSLLAGWDSYNEQFFGPGTRLTVL.

V gene TRBV19 combines with J gene TRBJ2-1; possibly TRBD1 or TRBD2 for D (6 bases each). This CDR3 region has 16 residues. Germline CDR1 and CDR2: LNHDA and SQIVND (reference sequence). Deletions cut 9 bases from V and 2 bases from J, with 20 bases between. CDR3 amino acids: CASPLPRGPTYNEQFF. In DNA, the CDR3 is TGTGCCAGCCCGCTTCCCCGGGGGCCCACCTACAATGAGCAGTTCTTC.

This chain connects TRBV5-8 to TRBJ2-3; 7 nucleotides align to TRBD1. The germline gives CDR1 SGHTS, CDR2 YDEGEE. J lost 9 bases, V lost 4 bases, and 2 bases had no gene match. The CDR3 loop spans 11 amino acids. CDR3 in DNA: TGTGCCAGCAGCAAGGGACAGACGCAGTATTTT. Translated, it gives CASSKGQTQYF.

The chain carries TRBV7-2 and TRBJ1-6; D is possibly TRBD1 (5 bases). Trimming took 5 bases from V and 6 from J, leaving 14 bases between them. The CDR3 loop spans 15 amino acids. Per the germline V gene, CDR1 is SGHTA and CDR2 is FQGNSA. The CDR3 sequence: CASSPGSDRNSPLHF. For the CDR3, the DNA is TGTGCCAGCAGCCCAGGGTCAGACCGTAATTCACCCCTCCACTTT.

The DNA of the CDR3 is TGTGCCAGCAGTGAAGGGGGGGCAATCAATTCACCCCTCCACTTT. This encodes CASSEGGAINSPLHF. The V and J genes are TRBV6-1 and TRBJ1-6; tentative D call: TRBD1 (6 bases). The CDR3 runs to 15 residues. CDR1 and CDR2 (germline): MNHNS, SASEGT. The ends were cut back, 1 base at V and 7 bases at J, with 11 bases in the middle.

The chain couples TRBV27 to TRBJ2-7; 9 bases agree with TRBD1. The CDR3 is made up of 12 amino acids. CDR1 MNHEY and CDR2 SMNVEV come from the germline V gene (reference sequence). V trimming: 7 bases; J trimming: 4 bases; junction bases outside the gene matches: 2. The CDR3 sequence: CASTQGAYEQYF. CDR3 in DNA: TGTGCCAGCACACAGGGGGCTTACGAGCAGTACTTC.

The rearrangement links TRBV29-1 to TRBJ1-5, with D possibly being TRBD1 (6 bases). Trimming left V 7 bases short and J 5 bases short, with 12 bases between. CDR1 is SQVTM and CDR2 is ANQGSEA in the germline V gene. The CDR3 is made up of 12 amino acids. This CDR3 reads CSAAQGDQPQHF. CDR3 bases: TGCAGCGCCGCACAGGGAGATCAGCCCCAGCATTTT.

V is TRBV29-1 and J is TRBJ1-2; D is possibly TRBD1 (6 bases). Germline assignment: CDR1 SQVTM and CDR2 ANQGSEA. The CDR3 loop spans 14 amino acids. Trimming removed 5 bases at V and 6 bases at J, with 19 bases between. CDR3 amino acids: CSVQFPTRGNGYTF. The CDR3 coding sequence is TGCAGCGTTCAGTTCCCGACGAGGGGGAATGGCTACACCTTC.

This chain joins TRBV5-4 and TRBJ1-1; 7 bases align to TRBD1. This CDR3 contains 12 residues. The germline V gene encodes CDR1 SGHNT and CDR2 YYREEE (reference sequence). The trim removed 4 bases at V and 10 bases at J, leaving 7 bases unmatched. Here the CDR3 DNA reads TGTGCCAGCAGCGGCCCGACAGGGATAGCTTTCTTT. It is translated as CASSGPTGIAFF. The full variable domain, its missing parts supplied by reference TRBV5-4 and TRBJ1-1, is ETGVTQSPTHLIKTRGQQVTLRCSSQSGHNTVSWYQQALGQGPQFIFQYYREEENGRGNFPPRFSGLQFPNYSSELNVNALELDDSALYLCASSGPTGIAFFGQGTRLTVV.

The V and J genes are TRBV3-1 and TRBJ1-2; no clear D gene. From germline, CDR1 is LGHDT and CDR2 YNNKEL (reference sequence). The CDR3 consists of 15 residues. Trimming took off 1 base at V and 2 bases at J, with 11 bases between the two ends. The CDR3 nucleotides are TGTGCCAGCAGCCAAGGGGCCGATCACAACTATGGCTACACCTTC. Translating it yields CASSQGADHNYGYTF. The full variable domain, its missing parts supplied by reference TRBV3-1 and TRBJ1-2, is DTAVSQTPKYLVTQMGNDKSIKCEQNLGHDTMYWYKQDSKKFLKIMFSYNNKELIINETVPNRFSPKSPDKAHLNLHINSLELGDSAVYFCASSQGADHNYGYTFGSGTRLTVV.

The gene calls are TRBV28 and TRBJ2-7, with 9 positions matching TRBD2. CDR3 length equals 15 residues. Germline lookup yields CDR1 MDHEN and CDR2 SYDVKM. V dropped 2 bases and J dropped 0; count of bases not matched to a gene: 2. In nucleotides, the CDR3 is TGTGCCAGCAGTTTACCGACTAGCGGCTCCTACGAGCAGTACTTC. Its translation: CASSLPTSGSYEQYF.

V and J are TRBV29-1 and TRBJ2-5, with 7 bases identical to TRBD2. This CDR3 has 13 amino acids. After removal of 7 bases from V and 5 bases from J, the junction contained 10 bases not matched to a gene. CDR1 is SQVTM, CDR2 ANQGSEA, per germline. Here the CDR3 reads CSAERAGGETQYF. CDR3 sequence (DNA): TGCAGCGCGGAGCGGGCCGGGGGGGAGACCCAGTACTTC.

The chain employs TRBV6-1 and TRBJ2-1; 13 positions agree with TRBD2. The CDR3 has 15 amino acids. CDR1 and CDR2 from the germline V gene are MNHNS and SASEGT. Unmatched junction bases numbered 5, after V lost 6 bases and J lost 6 bases. In DNA, the CDR3 is TGTGCCAGCAGCGCTAGGACTAGCGGGGGCAATGAGCAGTTCTTC. Translation: CASSARTSGGNEQFF.

This chain connects TRBV7-9 to TRBJ2-7, with D possibly matching TRBD2 (6 bases). Trimming pared 4 bases from V and 1 base from J, leaving 14 bases between. This CDR3 has 15 amino acids. The germline CDR1 and CDR2 sequences are SEHNR and FQNEAQ (reference sequence). Written as DNA, the CDR3 is TGTGCCAGCAGCTCCCCTTTCCTAGCGTCCTACGAGCAGTACTTC. Residues: CASSSPFLASYEQYF.

This sequence joins TRBV29-1 and TRBJ1-1; the match to TRBD1 covers 7 bases. The germline V gene encodes CDR1 SQVTM and CDR2 ANQGSEA. J lost 5 bases, V lost 2 bases, and 5 bases had no gene match. This CDR3 is 13 amino acids long. The CDR3 sequence is CSVESQGVTEAFF. The CDR3 nucleotides read TGCAGCGTTGAAAGTCAGGGGGTTACTGAAGCTTTCTTT.

The V gene is TRBV6-2 or TRBV6-3, the J gene TRBJ2-7, with D possibly matching TRBD1 (5 bases). The CDR3 has 13 amino acids. Looked up from germline, CDR1 is MNHEY and CDR2 is SVGEGT. Trimming cost V 5 bases and J 2 bases, with 10 bases left between them. The CDR3 DNA is TGTGCCAGCAGTGAACAGGAGACCTACGAGCAGTACTTC. This gives the protein CASSEQETYEQYF.

V usage is TRBV4-1 and J usage is TRBJ2-1; 13 bases match TRBD2. The V and J ends lost 1 base and 7 bases, in that order; junction bases with no gene match: 10. Per germline, CDR1 MGHRA and CDR2 YSYEKL. The CDR3 length is 18 residues. This chain's CDR3 is CASSQALHTSGGANEQFF. The CDR3 bases are TGCGCCAGCAGCCAAGCCCTCCACACTAGCGGGGGGGCAAATGAGCAGTTCTTC.

V usage is TRBV12-3 or TRBV12-4 and J usage is TRBJ2-3; unclear D gene. The V end lost 5 bases, the J end lost 1 base, and 7 bases lay between the germline ends. This CDR3 has 13 residues. The CDR3 region has the DNA TGTGCCAGCAGTATATCGGGCACAGATACGCAGTATTTT. Translation: CASSISGTDTQYF.

The CDR3: CAIGRGSYGYTF. In nucleotides, the CDR3 is TGTGCCATCGGGAGGGGAAGCTATGGCTACACCTTC. This chain connects TRBV10-3 to TRBJ1-2; TRBD1 is a possible D gene (5 bases). V was shortened by 8 bases and J by 4 bases, with 11 bases between the two germline ends. The germline V gene encodes CDR1 ENHRY and CDR2 SYGVKD. The CDR3 totals 12 residues.

V is TRBV11-2 and J is TRBJ2-1, with D perhaps TRBD2 (6 bases). Looked up from germline, CDR1 is SGHAT and CDR2 is FQNNGV. This CDR3 comprises 12 residues. The V end lost 6 bases, the J end lost 11 bases, and 14 bases lay between the germline ends. The CDR3 DNA reads TGTGCCAGCAGTCCAGGTGGGGGGAAGCAGTTCTTC. It codes for CASSPGGGKQFF.

The rearrangement uses TRBV2 and TRBJ2-3; 8 positions agree with TRBD2. V lost 6 bases to trimming and J lost 1 base; unmatched junction nucleotides: 3. Germline-derived CDR1 and CDR2 are SNHLY and FYNNEI. This CDR3 is 14 amino acids long. CDR3 bases: TGTGCCAGCAGACTAGCGGCCCGCACAGATACGCAGTATTTT. Its protein product is CASRLAARTDTQYF. Supplemented by reference TRBV2 and TRBJ2-3, the full variable domain reads EPEVTQTPSHQVTQMGQEVILRCVPISNHLYFYWYRQILGQKVEFLVSFYNNEISEKSEIFDDQFSVERPDGSNFTLKIRSTKLEDSAMYFCASRLAARTDTQYFGPGTRLTVL.

This clonotype has only a few counts. J is TRBJ1-1 and V is TRBV6-1; possibly TRBD1 for D (5 bases). Trimming removed 11 bases from V and 5 bases from J, with 18 bases in between. CDR3 length equals 13 residues. Germline CDR1 reads MNHNS; CDR2 reads SASEGT. The CDR3 is CAAQVQGATEAFF. The DNA for the CDR3 is TGTGCCGCCCAGGTCCAGGGCGCTACTGAAGCTTTCTTT.